A selection of T cell receptor beta chains follows, all from one sample in a study of shared clonotypes between healthy human individuals. Only in-frame clones appear in the TCRdb table, and some are missing; sequencing was by immunoSEQ multiplex PCR. The sample has roughly 700,000 clones; roughly 70% are singletons. Sequences were obtained from memory CD4+ T cells sorted from blood. The receptor set was obtained from a woman in her 30s in good health. The CDR3 runs from the conserved cysteine through the conserved F or W. Each record gives: V gene, clone size, J gene, D gene, CDR3 protein, CDR3 DNA. A D gene is named only where the DNA matches it firmly. The size entry is marked missing in some rows and otherwise reads once, few, many or a size class.

V gene: TRBV10-3
clone size: .
J gene: TRBJ1-4
D gene: .
CDR3 protein: CAIRRGGTEKLFF
CDR3 DNA: TGTGCCATCAGAAGAGGAGGGACCGAAAAACTGTTTTTT

V gene: TRBV2
clone size: .
J gene: TRBJ1-1
D gene: .
CDR3 protein: CASSEVGGQGKMLF
CDR3 DNA: TGTGCCAGCAGTGAAGTGGGGGGGCAGGGGAAGATGTTATTT

V gene: TRBV7-2
clone size: few
J gene: TRBJ2-2
D gene: TRBD2
CDR3 protein: CASSLGGLAGGRGGELFF
CDR3 DNA: TGTGCCAGCAGCTTAGGTGGGCTAGCGGGAGGTCGGGGCGGGGAGCTGTTTTTT

V gene: TRBV28
clone size: .
J gene: TRBJ2-7
D gene: .
CDR3 protein: CATKSAENSYEQYF
CDR3 DNA: TGTGCCACCAAAAGCGCGGAAAACTCCTACGAGCAGTACTTC

V gene: TRBV30
clone size: .
J gene: TRBJ2-1
D gene: TRBD2
CDR3 protein: CAWSPHSGSKNEQFF
CDR3 DNA: TGTGCCTGGTCCCCCCATAGCGGGAGTAAGAATGAGCAGTTCTTC

V gene: TRBV2
clone size: .
J gene: TRBJ2-7
D gene: TRBD1
CDR3 protein: CASNRDRGREQYF
CDR3 DNA: TGTGCCAGCAATCGGGACAGGGGAAGAGAGCAGTACTTC

V gene: TRBV29-1
clone size: .
J gene: TRBJ2-7
D gene: TRBD2
CDR3 protein: CSVRREGQRHEQYF
CDR3 DNA: TGCAGCGTTAGGCGGGAGGGTCAGAGGCACGAGCAGTACTTC

V gene: TRBV28
clone size: .
J gene: TRBJ1-4
D gene: TRBD1
CDR3 protein: CASSPGTGATNEKLFF
CDR3 DNA: TGTGCCAGCAGTCCCGGGACAGGGGCAACTAATGAAAAACTGTTTTTT

V gene: TRBV28
clone size: .
J gene: TRBJ2-5
D gene: TRBD2
CDR3 protein: CASSPAGGGQETQYF
CDR3 DNA: TGTGCCAGCAGTCCGGCGGGCGGGGGCCAAGAGACCCAGTACTTC

V gene: TRBV28
clone size: .
J gene: TRBJ2-3
D gene: .
CDR3 protein: CASSGGGFSLTSTDTQYF
CDR3 DNA: TGTGCCAGCAGTGGTGGGGGCTTCTCTTTAACTAGCACAGATACGCAGTATTTT

V gene: TRBV29-1
clone size: .
J gene: TRBJ2-7
D gene: .
CDR3 protein: CSVEQEVRLSSKQYF
CDR3 DNA: TGCAGCGTTGAACAGGAAGTCAGGTTGAGTTCAAAGCAGTACTTC

V gene: TRBV28
clone size: .
J gene: TRBJ2-7
D gene: TRBD2
CDR3 protein: CASRLGGGAITYEQYF
CDR3 DNA: TGTGCCAGCAGATTGGGGGGGGGAGCCATCACCTACGAGCAGTACTTC

V gene: TRBV28
clone size: .
J gene: TRBJ1-2
D gene: .
CDR3 protein: CASSWGNGYTF
CDR3 DNA: TGTGCCAGCAGTTGGGGGAACGGCTACACCTTC

V gene: TRBV2
clone size: .
J gene: TRBJ2-5
D gene: TRBD1
CDR3 protein: CASSGDSQETQYF
CDR3 DNA: TGTGCCAGCAGCGGGGACAGCCAAGAGACCCAGTACTTC

V gene: TRBV4-2
clone size: .
J gene: TRBJ2-1
D gene: TRBD2
CDR3 protein: CASRGAGAYNEQFF
CDR3 DNA: TGTGCCAGCAGAGGAGCGGGAGCCTACAATGAGCAGTTCTTC

V gene: TRBV11-3
clone size: .
J gene: TRBJ2-7
D gene: TRBD1
CDR3 protein: CASSLPGTETYEQYF
CDR3 DNA: TGTGCCAGCAGCTTACCCGGGACAGAGACCTACGAGCAGTACTTC

V gene: TRBV2
clone size: .
J gene: TRBJ1-4
D gene: .
CDR3 protein: CASRHPGGLNNEKLFF
CDR3 DNA: TGTGCCAGCAGACACCCCGGGGGACTTAATAATGAAAAACTGTTTTTT

V gene: TRBV6-5
clone size: .
J gene: TRBJ1-2
D gene: TRBD1
CDR3 protein: CASSPRQGEGYTF
CDR3 DNA: TGTGCCAGCAGCCCCAGACAGGGGGAAGGCTACACCTTC

V gene: TRBV11-2
clone size: once
J gene: TRBJ2-5
D gene: .
CDR3 protein: CASSVMAGQETQYF
CDR3 DNA: TGTGCCAGCAGCGTTATGGCCGGCCAAGAGACCCAGTACTTC

V gene: TRBV5-1
clone size: once
J gene: TRBJ1-1
D gene: .
CDR3 protein: CASRSGRNLNTEAFF
CDR3 DNA: TGCGCCAGCAGGTCCGGACGGAATTTGAACACTGAAGCTTTCTTT

V gene: TRBV7-2
clone size: .
J gene: TRBJ2-1
D gene: TRBD2
CDR3 protein: CASSSRGTSGRGNEQFF
CDR3 DNA: TGTGCCAGCAGCTCCAGAGGAACTAGCGGGAGGGGCAATGAGCAGTTCTTC

V gene: TRBV7-3
clone size: .
J gene: TRBJ2-5
D gene: TRBD2
CDR3 protein: CASSLYPSGSRETQYF
CDR3 DNA: TGTGCCAGCAGCTTATATCCTAGCGGGAGTAGAGAGACCCAGTACTTC

V gene: TRBV11-3
clone size: many
J gene: TRBJ2-2
D gene: .
CDR3 protein: CASSPPGWGHTGELFF
CDR3 DNA: TGTGCCAGCAGCCCCCCAGGATGGGGACACACCGGGGAGCTGTTTTTT

V gene: TRBV18
clone size: .
J gene: TRBJ1-1
D gene: TRBD1
CDR3 protein: CASSLAWDRDNTEAFF
CDR3 DNA: TGTGCCAGCTCACTGGCCTGGGACAGGGATAACACTGAAGCTTTCTTT

V gene: TRBV5-1
clone size: few
J gene: TRBJ2-6
D gene: .
CDR3 protein: CASSTGSGANVLTF
CDR3 DNA: TGCGCCAGCAGTACAGGGTCAGGGGCCAACGTCCTGACTTTC

V gene: TRBV23-1
clone size: .
J gene: TRBJ1-5
D gene: .
CDR3 protein: CASSQSGGPQPQHF
CDR3 DNA: TGCGCCAGCAGTCAATCGGGGGGGCCGCAGCCCCAGCATTTT

V gene: TRBV2
clone size: once
J gene: TRBJ2-5
D gene: .
CDR3 protein: CASSASPETQYF
CDR3 DNA: TGTGCCAGCAGTGCTAGCCCAGAGACCCAGTACTTC

V gene: TRBV11-2
clone size: .
J gene: TRBJ2-7
D gene: .
CDR3 protein: CASSLDRTSYEQYF
CDR3 DNA: TGTGCCAGCAGCTTAGATAGGACATCCTACGAGCAGTACTTC

V gene: TRBV7-9
clone size: .
J gene: TRBJ2-2
D gene: .
CDR3 protein: CASSLDWMGTTTGELFF
CDR3 DNA: TGTGCCAGCAGCTTAGATTGGATGGGGACAACAACCGGGGAGCTGTTTTTT

V gene: TRBV28
clone size: .
J gene: TRBJ1-1
D gene: .
CDR3 protein: CASSLMGREAFF
CDR3 DNA: TGTGCCAGCAGTTTAATGGGCAGGGAAGCTTTCTTT

V gene: TRBV6-1
clone size: .
J gene: TRBJ1-1
D gene: .
CDR3 protein: CASSPRWTAFEAFF
CDR3 DNA: TGTGCCAGCAGTCCTCGGTGGACAGCCTTTGAAGCTTTCTTT

V gene: TRBV7-2
clone size: once
J gene: TRBJ1-2
D gene: TRBD1
CDR3 protein: CASSLGTGNYGYTF
CDR3 DNA: TGTGCCAGCAGCTTAGGGACAGGGAACTATGGCTACACCTTC

V gene: TRBV28
clone size: once
J gene: TRBJ2-7
D gene: TRBD1
CDR3 protein: CASRRSGQGSSEQYF
CDR3 DNA: TGTGCCAGCAGGCGCTCGGGACAGGGCTCCTCCGAGCAGTACTTC

V gene: TRBV2
clone size: many
J gene: TRBJ1-2
D gene: .
CDR3 protein: CASSDDSYYGYTF
CDR3 DNA: TGTGCCAGCAGTGATGACAGCTACTATGGCTACACCTTC

V gene: TRBV19
clone size: .
J gene: TRBJ2-3
D gene: TRBD2
CDR3 protein: CASSLLAGGSDTQYF
CDR3 DNA: TGTGCCAGTAGCCTACTAGCGGGAGGGTCTGATACGCAGTATTTT

V gene: TRBV5-1
clone size: .
J gene: TRBJ1-1
D gene: .
CDR3 protein: CASSFQGLNTEAFF
CDR3 DNA: TGCGCCAGCAGCTTTCAGGGGCTTAACACTGAAGCTTTCTTT

V gene: TRBV5-6
clone size: .
J gene: TRBJ2-3
D gene: .
CDR3 protein: CASSPSHGGDLTDTQYF
CDR3 DNA: TGTGCCAGCAGCCCCTCCCACGGGGGAGACCTCACAGATACGCAGTATTTT

V gene: TRBV21-1
clone size: once
J gene: TRBJ1-5
D gene: .
CDR3 protein: CASSKLQGAINQPQHF
CDR3 DNA: TGTGCCAGCAGCAAACTTCAGGGGGCCATAAATCAGCCCCAGCATTTT

V gene: TRBV7-7
clone size: .
J gene: TRBJ2-5
D gene: .
CDR3 protein: CASSPLGQGQETQYF
CDR3 DNA: TGTGCCAGCAGCCCCCTGGGGCAGGGGCAAGAGACCCAGTACTTC

V gene: TRBV9
clone size: .
J gene: TRBJ2-7
D gene: TRBD2
CDR3 protein: CASSVGRGTYEQYF
CDR3 DNA: TGTGCCAGCAGCGTAGGGCGGGGGACGTACGAGCAGTACTTC